This passage covers 11 T cell receptor beta chains from one sample sequenced in a study of cytomegalovirus exposure and HLA in healthy donors. Sequencing used immunoSEQ multiplex PCR; TCRdb keeps in-frame clones, though not all of them. The sample holds over 150,000 clones, approximately 81% seen once. Sequenced input: PBMCs. Receptors originate from a man between 18 and 35 years old in good health and CMV-seropositive.

J is TRBJ1-1 and V is TRBV6-1, with TRBD1 matching 9 bases. CDR3 length: 13 amino acids. With V trimmed by 3 bases and J by 5 bases, 1 base remained unmatched. Germline loops: CDR1 MNHNS, CDR2 SASEGT. The chain's CDR3 is CASSDDRGTEAFF. The CDR3 DNA follows: TGTGCCAGCAGTGACGACAGGGGGACTGAAGCTTTCTTT.

The rearrangement joins TRBV7-2 to TRBJ1-2; D perhaps matches TRBD1 (6 bases). Per the germline V gene, CDR1 is SGHTA and CDR2 is FQGNSA. V was cut by 5 bases and J by 8 bases, with 27 bases left in between. There are 17 residues in the CDR3. The CDR3: CASSSRTPGGGGGGYTF. CDR3 DNA: TGTGCCAGCAGCAGCCGGACCCCCGGCGGCGGGGGCGGAGGCTACACCTTC.

The rearrangement uses TRBV28 and TRBJ2-2; D is possibly TRBD1 (5 bases). V was cut by 10 bases and J by 3 bases, with 12 bases left in between. The CDR3 runs 13 residues. CDR1 and CDR2 (germline): MDHEN, SYDVKM. CDR3 residues: CATRVTDTGELFF. CDR3 bases: TGTGCCACCAGGGTAACGGACACCGGGGAGCTGTTTTTT.

The rearrangement uses TRBV2 and TRBJ2-3; unclear D gene. The CDR3 contains 12 residues. CDR1 is SNHLY and CDR2 is FYNNEI in the germline V gene. The V end lost 4 bases, the J end lost 2 bases, and 4 bases lay between the germline ends. CDR3 DNA: TGTGCCAGCAGTGTACTCACAGATACGCAGTATTTT. Translating it yields CASSVLTDTQYF.

The rearrangement joins TRBV18 to TRBJ2-1; TRBD1 aligns across 8 bases. V lost 4 bases and J lost 6; bases outside the gene matches: 8. Germline CDR1 is KGHSH and CDR2 is LQKENI. This CDR3 is built from 15 residues. The CDR3 DNA is TGTGCCAGCTCACTACAGACAGGGGTGACCAATGAGCAGTTCTTC. It yields the protein CASSLQTGVTNEQFF.

This clone showed up just once. The chain uses TRBV4-2 and TRBJ2-1, with 8 bases that match TRBD1. Germline V gene lookup returns CDR1 LGHNA and CDR2 YNFKEQ. The CDR3 contains 16 residues. Trimming cost V 0 bases and J 4 bases; bases outside gene matches: 5. CDR3 loop: CASSQEQGQGYNEQFF. DNA for the CDR3: TGTGCCAGCAGCCAAGAGCAAGGACAGGGTTACAATGAGCAGTTCTTC.

Only a few counts were recorded for this clone. The genes are TRBV4-1 and TRBJ2-7; possible D gene TRBD1, 6 bases. Trimming left V 5 bases short and J 2 bases short, with 19 bases between. The CDR3 sequence is 16 residues long. CDR1 is MGHRA and CDR2 is YSYEKL in the germline V gene. CDR3 sequence reads: CASSGAGRTVAYEQYF. The CDR3 DNA reads TGCGCCAGCAGCGGAGCCGGTAGGACAGTCGCCTACGAGCAGTACTTC.

This chain links TRBV2 with TRBJ2-5; D is unclear. Germline values: CDR1 SNHLY, CDR2 FYNNEI. With 11 bases removed from V and 3 bases from J, the gap between germline ends came to 13 bases. The CDR3 is 12 residues long. CDR3 bases: TGTGCCGGGCAGAAGGTGGAAGAGACCCAGTACTTC. Residues: CAGQKVEETQYF.

The chain recombines TRBV28 with TRBJ1-2; TRBD1 matches at 9 bases. Trimming at V came to 4 bases and at J to 6 bases, leaving 9 bases not matched to a gene. The CDR3 has 15 residues. Germline loops: CDR1 MDHEN, CDR2 SYDVKM. CDR3 in amino acids: CASSSGQGLRDGYTF. The CDR3 coding sequence is TGTGCCAGCAGTTCGGGACAGGGCCTCCGAGATGGCTACACCTTC.

V usage is TRBV4-1 and J usage is TRBJ1-1, with 12 bases fitting TRBD1. Losses at the gene ends were 8 bases for V and 5 bases for J; bases not matched to a gene: 9. This CDR3 region has 15 residues. CDR1 MGHRA and CDR2 YSYEKL come from the germline V gene. The CDR3, as DNA: TGCGCCAGCGCTGGGACAGGGGGCTGGATAACTGAAGCTTTCTTT. Translation: CASAGTGGWITEAFF.

The J gene is TRBJ2-1, the V gene TRBV7-2; D may be TRBD1 (5 bases). Between the trimmed V and J ends, which lost 0 bases and 4 bases, there was a span of 10 bases. Germline CDR1 and CDR2: SGHTA and FQGNSA. The length of the CDR3 is 15 residues. Here the CDR3 DNA reads TGTGCCAGCAGCTTAGCTCTGGGGCGGTACAATGAGCAGTTCTTC. This gives the protein CASSLALGRYNEQFF.